Below, 29 T cell receptor beta chains from the same sample are listed, as sequenced in a study of low-dose radiotherapy and immunotherapy resistance in tumors. Regarding time point: after trial treatment. Treatment reported: LDRT plus nivolumab, ipilimumab, low-dose cyclophosphamide and aspirin (RACIN trial). Priming of first-strand cDNA relied on TRAV- and TRBV-specific primers (covering alpha and beta chains). A roughly 20-cycle PCR with a constant-region primer and V-primer adapter amplified TCRs. TCRdb re-analysed the reads in MiXCR, keeping a single row per CDR3 protein. The data contain under 110,000 distinct CDR3 sequences, under 25% of them singletons. The sequencing here drew on PBMCs, taken after low-dose radiotherapy plus immunotherapy. The receptors shown here come from a male donor with prostate cancer.

This clonotype was observed many times. This rearrangement joins TRBV3-1 to TRBJ1-5; 8 bases line up with TRBD1. The V gene's germline CDR1 is LGHDT and CDR2 YNNKEL (reference sequence). The CDR3 contains 14 residues. Germline trimming cut 3 bases from V and 6 bases from J; bases unmatched to any gene: 4. The CDR3: CASSHGQGGQPQHF. The CDR3 DNA sequence: TGTGCCAGCAGCCACGGACAGGGCGGTCAGCCCCAGCATTTT.

In its sample, this clonotype was seen many times. J is TRBJ2-5 and V is TRBV6-2 or TRBV6-3; 11 bases agree with TRBD2. The CDR3 is made up of 17 amino acids. CDR1 is MNHEY, CDR2 SVGEGT, per germline. V was pared by 6 bases and J by 2 bases, with 11 bases of the junction left unmatched. CDR3 amino acids: CASSGRGTSGLQETQYF. The CDR3 bases are TGTGCCAGCAGCGGACGGGGGACTAGCGGACTACAAGAGACCCAGTACTTC.

This clonotype came up many times. J is TRBJ2-5 and V is TRBV7-2; D is undetermined. The germline gives CDR1 SGHTA, CDR2 FQGNSA. Trimming stripped 1 base from V and 7 bases from J, with 7 bases between. The CDR3 consists of 12 residues. CDR3 in DNA: TGTGCCAGCAGCTTAGTGAAGGCGACCCAGTACTTC. It is translated as CASSLVKATQYF.

This clonotype was seen at least ten times. V and J are TRBV2 and TRBJ2-7; TRBD2 might be the D (6 bases). The CDR3 has 16 amino acids. Germline values: CDR1 SNHLY, CDR2 FYNNEI. V dropped 4 bases and J dropped 5 bases, with 21 bases sitting between them. CDR3: CASSALLAADQDEQYF. CDR3 DNA sequence: TGTGCCAGCAGTGCCCTTTTAGCGGCGGATCAGGACGAGCAGTACTTC. Complete variable domain (other parts from reference TRBV2 and TRBJ2-7): EPEVTQTPSHQVTQMGQEVILRCVPISNHLYFYWYRQILGQKVEFLVSFYNNEISEKSEIFDDQFSVERPDGSNFTLKIRSTKLEDSAMYFCASSALLAADQDEQYFGPGTRLTVT.

The rearrangement uses TRBV5-1 and TRBJ1-1, with 7 bases fitting TRBD1. V shed 3 bases, J shed 0 bases, and the junction held 2 bases outside the gene matches. Per germline, CDR1 SGHRS and CDR2 YFSETQ. This CDR3 spans 14 amino acids. DNA of the CDR3: TGCGCCAGCAGCTGGGGACAGATGAACACTGAAGCTTTCTTT. Its translation is CASSWGQMNTEAFF.

Ten or more counts support this clonotype. The chain joins TRBV23-1 to TRBJ1-2, with D tentatively TRBD1 (6 bases). TRBV23-1 is flagged as an ORF with uncertain function. The CDR3 length is 15 residues. V was clipped by 7 bases and J by 6 bases, with 21 bases between them. The CDR3 spells CASISGFRGEHGYTF. The CDR3 region has the DNA TGCGCCAGCATCTCCGGCTTCAGGGGCGAACATGGCTACACCTTC.

This clonotype was counted at least ten times. The CDR3 DNA is TGTGCCAGCAGTTTGGGTAGGACAGTTAATGGCTACACCTTC. Its translation: CASSLGRTVNGYTF. The chain uses TRBV12-3 or TRBV12-4 and TRBJ1-2, with D possibly TRBD1 on 6 matching bases. This CDR3 comprises 14 residues. V was trimmed by 3 bases and J by 6 bases, leaving 14 bases between them.

The table lists this clonotype with many counts. The rearrangement uses TRBV7-9 and TRBJ2-7; D gene ambiguous. Deletions cut 5 bases from V and 4 bases from J, with 9 bases between. Germline values: CDR1 SEHNR, CDR2 FQNEAQ (reference sequence). The CDR3 sequence is 12 residues long. The chain's CDR3 is CASSPMGYEQYF. The DNA for the CDR3 is TGTGCCAGCAGCCCAATGGGTTACGAGCAGTACTTC.

This clonotype came up many times. The V gene is TRBV10-3, the J gene TRBJ2-7; D is perhaps TRBD1 (6 bases). The germline gives CDR1 ENHRY, CDR2 SYGVKD. V lost 7 bases to trimming and J lost 2 bases, with 12 bases between them. The length of the CDR3 is 13 residues. This CDR3 is CAITQGVTYEQYF. The CDR3 DNA sequence: TGTGCCATCACACAGGGTGTGACCTACGAGCAGTACTTC.

Ten or more counts support this clonotype. The CDR3 sequence is CASSPTLRAGGNQPQHF. The CDR3 region has the DNA TGTGCCAGCAGTCCCACCCTCCGAGCGGGCGGCAATCAGCCCCAGCATTTT. The genes are TRBV27 and TRBJ1-5; D is unresolved. V shed 5 bases and J shed 2 bases, with 19 bases lying between them. The germline V gene has CDR1 MNHEY and CDR2 SMNVEV (reference sequence). This CDR3 has 17 amino acids.

The rearrangement joins TRBV11-2 to TRBJ2-7; 9 positions agree with TRBD1. There are 16 residues in the CDR3. CDR1 and CDR2 from the germline V gene are SGHAT and FQNNGV. J gave up 2 bases and V 0 bases, and 5 bases lay outside the gene matches. CDR3 sequence (DNA): TGTGCCAGCAGCTTAGATCACCGACAGGGGGCCTACGAGCAGTACTTC. Its protein product is CASSLDHRQGAYEQYF.

In its sample, this clonotype was seen many times. The chain has TRBV20-1 and TRBJ2-7; D ambiguous. Germline loops: CDR1 DFQATT, CDR2 SNEGSKA (reference sequence). The CDR3 is 13 amino acids. Trimming shortened V by 3 bases and J by 3 bases, and 12 bases separated the two germline ends. CDR3 region: CSASLGAYYEQYF. CDR3 DNA: TGCAGTGCTAGTTTAGGCGCCTACTACGAGCAGTACTTC.

This clonotype came up many times. The chain recombines TRBV5-1 with TRBJ2-4; possibly TRBD2 for D (5 bases). Germline assignment: CDR1 SGHRS and CDR2 YFSETQ. This CDR3 is 14 amino acids long. V dropped 0 bases and J dropped 9 bases, with 13 bases sitting between them. The CDR3 region has the DNA TGCGCCAGCAGCTTGGAGGGAGCCTATAGCATTCAGTACTTC. The encoded protein is CASSLEGAYSIQYF.

This rearrangement joins TRBV18 to TRBJ2-7; a weak D match, TRBD1 (6 bases). The CDR3 covers 15 residues. Germline CDR1 reads KGHSH; CDR2 reads LQKENI. V lost 3 bases and J 2 bases, leaving 14 bases between the germline ends. Here the CDR3 DNA reads TGTGCCAGCTCACCGGACAGAGAACTCACCTACGAGCAGTACTTC. Translating it yields CASSPDRELTYEQYF.

This clonotype showed up many times. The genes are TRBV29-1 and TRBJ2-2, with D possibly TRBD2 on 6 matching bases. Germline assignment: CDR1 SQVTM and CDR2 ANQGSEA. There are 14 residues in the CDR3. V was cut by 3 bases and J by 7 bases, with 15 bases left in between. CDR3 sequence: CSVDSVGRGGELFF. The CDR3 bases are TGCAGCGTTGATTCGGTGGGGCGGGGCGGGGAGCTGTTTTTT.

The table lists this clonotype with many counts. The chain joins TRBV7-6 to TRBJ2-3; D call uncertain. The CDR3 is 13 residues long. V was pared by 7 bases and J by 3 bases, with 11 bases between. The germline V gene has CDR1 SGHVS and CDR2 FNYEAQ. The DNA of the CDR3 is TGTGCCAGCAAAGAAGGGCTAACAGATACGCAGTATTTT. This sequence encodes CASKEGLTDTQYF.

The chain uses TRBV2 and TRBJ2-5; possible D gene TRBD1, 6 bases. The length of the CDR3 is 14 residues. V was clipped by 8 bases and J by 5 bases, with 18 bases between them. Germline-derived CDR1 and CDR2 are SNHLY and FYNNEI. CDR3 protein: CASSPTGTSETQYF. For the CDR3, the DNA is TGTGCCAGCTCACCAACAGGGACATCCGAGACCCAGTACTTC.

Regarding this clonotype: This likely came from a read error, as a far larger clone is one base away. The rearrangement uses TRBV7-9 and TRBJ2-5, with 7 bases lining up with TRBD1. Per germline, CDR1 SEHNR and CDR2 FQNEAQ (reference sequence). This CDR3 is 12 amino acids long. The V and J ends lost 4 bases and 6 bases, in that order; junction bases with no gene match: 2. The CDR3 DNA sequence: TGTGCCAGCAGCTCACAGGGGCAGACCCAGTACTTC. Translating it yields CASSSQGQTQYF.

The V call is TRBV28, the J call TRBJ1-2, with 11 bases aligning to TRBD1. This CDR3 is 15 amino acids long. Germline V gene data show CDR1 as MDHEN and CDR2 as SYDVKM. Unmatched junction bases numbered 11, after V lost 7 bases and J lost 7 bases. As DNA, the CDR3 is TGTGCCAGCACCTTGGACAGGGGGCGCGTGGGTGGCTACACCTTC. It specifies CASTLDRGRVGGYTF.

Many counts were recorded for this clonotype. The chain carries TRBV20-1 and TRBJ2-1, with 7 bases identical to TRBD1. J lost 0 bases, V lost 6 bases, and 8 bases had no gene match. This CDR3 contains 15 residues. Germline V gene lookup returns CDR1 DFQATT and CDR2 SNEGSKA (reference sequence). The DNA of the CDR3 is TGCAGTGCCCAGAGACAGGGTAGCTCCTACAATGAGCAGTTCTTC. Its translation is CSAQRQGSSYNEQFF.

This clonotype was counted ten times or more. The chain uses TRBV5-4 and TRBJ2-7, with D perhaps being TRBD1 or TRBD2 (5 bases each). This CDR3 is 13 amino acids long. The germline V gene has CDR1 SGHNT and CDR2 YYREEE (reference sequence). The V gene lost 5 bases and the J gene lost 0 bases, with 9 bases spanning the gap. CDR3 residues: CASRRGFSYEQYF. The CDR3 nucleotides read TGTGCCAGCAGGAGGGGTTTCTCCTACGAGCAGTACTTC.

This clonotype was detected ten times or more. The rearrangement joins TRBV15 to TRBJ2-3; D call uncertain. The CDR3 contains 14 residues. Germline V gene data show CDR1 as LNHNV and CDR2 as YYDKDF (reference sequence). V was shortened by 2 bases and J by 4 bases, with 10 bases between the two germline ends. The CDR3 coding sequence is TGTGCCACCAGCAGACCCCTTTCCGCAGATACGCAGTATTTT. It codes for CATSRPLSADTQYF.

The table lists this clonotype with many counts. The junction does not match germline at one end; this may be a read error. The rearrangement links TRBV5-1 to TRBJ1-2, with 7 bases aligning to TRBD1. CDR1 and CDR2 (germline): SGHRS, YFSETQ. This CDR3 region has 13 residues. In DNA form, the CDR3 reads TGTGCCAGCAGCTTTCCAGGGGGTCCTGGCTACACCTTC. Amino acids: CASSFPGGPGYTF.

The V call is TRBV7-3, the J call TRBJ2-3; D gene uncertain. V was pared by 1 base and J by 2 bases, with 7 bases between. The length of the CDR3 is 14 residues. Germline values: CDR1 SGHTA, CDR2 FQGTGA. The CDR3 here is CASSLNGLTDTQYF. The DNA of the CDR3 is TGTGCCAGCAGCTTAAACGGCCTCACAGATACGCAGTATTTT.

The gene calls are TRBV4-3 and TRBJ1-4; D unclear. The CDR3 has 16 amino acids. Trimming took 0 bases from V and 6 from J, leaving 14 bases between them. Per the germline V gene, CDR1 is LGHNA and CDR2 is YSLEER. CDR3 sequence reads: CASSQDSNSFYEKLFF. CDR3 DNA sequence: TGCGCCAGCAGCCAAGACAGCAATAGCTTTTATGAAAAACTGTTTTTT.

This clonotype has ten or more counts. V gene TRBV27 combines with J gene TRBJ2-7, with 9 bases identical to TRBD1. The CDR3 has 15 residues. CDR1 and CDR2 from the germline V gene are MNHEY and SMNVEV (reference sequence). The V and J ends lost 4 bases and 2 bases, in that order; junction bases with no gene match: 6. This CDR3 is CASSSRQGGTYEQYF. The CDR3 DNA is TGTGCCAGCAGTTCTCGACAGGGGGGAACCTACGAGCAGTACTTC.

This clonotype occurred many times. Since no conserved phenylalanine or tryptophan closes the CDR3, a read error is the likely cause. The limits of the CDR3 on the DNA are not certain, so only TCRdb's listed CDR3 is given. V usage is TRBV6-1 and J usage is TRBJ2-7; the table's TRBD2 call for D was not verified on the DNA. Germline V lookup: CDR1 MNHNS, CDR2 SASEGT. The CDR3 totals 11 residues, both ends included. The CDR3 spells CASSEGQRRLL.

In this sample, this clonotype turned up many times. The rearrangement uses TRBV5-6 and TRBJ1-5; TRBD1 is a possible D gene (6 bases). CDR3 size: 17 residues. The V end was cut by 4 bases, the J end by 4 bases, with 21 bases between. Germline V gene sequence: CDR1 SGHDT, CDR2 YYEEEE. The CDR3 sequence is CASSPWGGRFSNQPQHF. The DNA for the CDR3 is TGTGCCAGCAGCCCGTGGGGGGGGCGCTTCTCGAATCAGCCCCAGCATTTT.

On this clonotype itself: With a far larger clone one base away, a read error is the likely cause. The V and J genes are TRBV5-1 and TRBJ2-4, with 11 positions matching TRBD2. The germline CDR1 and CDR2 sequences are SGHRS and YFSETQ. With 4 bases clipped from V and 13 bases from J, the junction kept 25 bases outside the gene matches. CDR3 length equals 19 residues. DNA for the CDR3: TGCGCCAGCAGCGTGGGTCATAGCGGGGGGGCCCTTGGAAACAATGAGCAGTACTTC. It is translated as CASSVGHSGGALGNNEQYF. The full variable domain, completed using reference TRBV5-1 and TRBJ2-4, is KAGVTQTPRYLIKTRGQQVTLSCSPISGHRSVSWYQQTPGQGLQFLFEYFSETQRNKGNFPGRFSGRQFSNSRSEMNVSTLELGDSALYLCASSVGHSGGALGNNEQYFGAGTRLSVL.